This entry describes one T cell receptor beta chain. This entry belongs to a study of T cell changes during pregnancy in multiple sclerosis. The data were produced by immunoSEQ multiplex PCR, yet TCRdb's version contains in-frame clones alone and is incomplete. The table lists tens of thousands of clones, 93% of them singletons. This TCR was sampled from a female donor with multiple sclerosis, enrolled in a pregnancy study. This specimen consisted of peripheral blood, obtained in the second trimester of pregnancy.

The CDR3, as DNA: TGTGCCAGCAGCTTAGCGGGGTTCGGAGAGACCCAGTACTTC. Its protein product is CASSLAGFGETQYF. This rearrangement joins TRBV11-3 to TRBJ2-5; perhaps TRBD2 as D (5 bases). Trimming shortened V by 1 base and J by 4 bases, and 10 bases separated the two germline ends. The CDR3 covers 14 residues. The V gene's germline CDR1 is SGHNT and CDR2 YENEEA. The full variable domain, rest sourced from reference TRBV11-3 and TRBJ2-5, is EAGVVQSPRYKIIEKKQPVAFWCNPISGHNTLYWYLQNLGQGPELLIRYENEEAVDDSQLPKDRFSAERLKGVDSTLKIQPAELGDSAVYLCASSLAGFGETQYFGPGTRLLVL.